This T cell receptor beta chain was recovered during a study of blood T cell repertoires in COVID-19. V was shortened by 4 bases and J by 5 bases, with 11 bases between the two germline ends. The CDR3 consists of 13 residues. Germline values: CDR1 LNHDA, CDR2 SQIVND (reference sequence). Some clones are missing from TCRdb's copy, which holds only in-frame ones; the method was immunoSEQ multiplex PCR. The data show about 50,000 clones, around four fifths seen once. This rearrangement joins TRBV19 to TRBJ1-1, with D perhaps TRBD1 (5 bases). The sequencing sample was made of peripheral blood. The sequence derives from a woman older than 75 with acute or convalescent COVID-19. DNA for the CDR3: TGTGCCAGTAGTAAAGGGGAGGGGACTGAAGCTTTCTTT. Protein: CASSKGEGTEAFF.